Shown below are 30 T cell receptor beta chains from a single sample sequenced in a study of OX40 agonist ivuxolimab in advanced cancers. Here immunoSEQ multiplex PCR was the method, and the copy in TCRdb shows in-frame clones only, minus some. The sample has tens of thousands of clones, 75% to 90% seen once. Sequencing used CD4+ or CD8+ T cells sorted from blood, obtained in a trial of the OX40 agonist ivuxolimab. The receptor source for this set is an adult with an advanced solid tumor such as melanoma, head and neck, liver or kidney cancer.

This clone was counted a single time. CDR3 nucleotide sequence: TGTGCCATCAGTGGGGGGAGTAATGAGCAGTTCTTC. Its protein is CAISGGSNEQFF. The genes are TRBV10-3 and TRBJ2-1, with D perhaps TRBD1 or TRBD2 (5 bases each). V was pared by 4 bases and J by 7 bases, with 8 bases between. The CDR3 spans 12 residues. Per the germline V gene, CDR1 is ENHRY and CDR2 is SYGVKD.

The chain links TRBV7-3 to TRBJ2-7, with D hard to call. In germline, CDR1 is SGHTA, CDR2 FQGTGA. The CDR3 runs 15 residues. Trimming left V 3 bases short and J 2 bases short, with 14 bases between. The CDR3 sequence is CASSFGGGPTYEQYF. In DNA, the CDR3 is TGTGCCAGCAGCTTTGGTGGCGGCCCGACCTACGAGCAGTACTTC. The full variable domain, its missing parts supplied by reference TRBV7-3 and TRBJ2-7, is GAGVSQTPSNKVTEKGKYVELRCDPISGHTALYWYRQSLGQGPEFLIYFQGTGAADDSGLPNDRFFAVRPEGSVSTLKIQRTERGDSAVYLCASSFGGGPTYEQYFGPGTRLTVT.

This clone was counted between two and nine times. The chain recombines TRBV19 with TRBJ2-3; maybe TRBD2 (6 bases). CDR1 is LNHDA, CDR2 SQIVND, per germline (reference sequence). V dropped 5 bases and J dropped 1 base, with 16 bases sitting between them. The CDR3 is 16 amino acids. CDR3 bases: TGTGCCAGTAGTGCGCCCGGCGGGGAACGCACAGATACGCAGTATTTT. Its translation is CASSAPGGERTDTQYF.

This chain joins TRBV7-2 and TRBJ1-2, with no clear D. Trimming removed 2 bases from V and 2 bases from J, with 6 bases in between. This CDR3 spans 13 amino acids. CDR1 and CDR2 (germline): SGHTA, FQGNSA. The chain's CDR3 is CASSLSRNYGYTF. The CDR3 DNA follows: TGTGCCAGCAGCTTATCCAGGAACTATGGCTACACCTTC.

This chain connects TRBV5-1 to TRBJ2-6; D is possibly TRBD1 or TRBD2 (5 bases each). The V and J ends lost 4 bases and 0 bases respectively, with 11 bases between them. This CDR3 spans 16 amino acids. Germline V lookup: CDR1 SGHRS, CDR2 YFSETQ. CDR3 residues: CASSVGRNSGANVLTF. The CDR3 DNA reads as TGCGCCAGCAGCGTGGGACGGAACTCTGGGGCCAACGTCCTGACTTTC. Complete variable domain (other parts from reference TRBV5-1 and TRBJ2-6): KAGVTQTPRYLIKTRGQQVTLSCSPISGHRSVSWYQQTPGQGLQFLFEYFSETQRNKGNFPGRFSGRQFSNSRSEMNVSTLELGDSALYLCASSVGRNSGANVLTFGAGSRLTVL.

The chain joins TRBV10-3 to TRBJ2-5; TRBD1 aligns across 7 bases. CDR3 length equals 14 residues. Germline V CDR1 and CDR2: ENHRY, SYGVKD. The V gene end was trimmed by 6 bases and the J gene end by 0 bases; junction bases not matched to a gene: 4. The CDR3 sequence: CAIRRDSNQETQYF. CDR3 DNA: TGTGCCATCAGGAGGGACAGCAACCAAGAGACCCAGTACTTC.

V gene TRBV7-9 combines with J gene TRBJ1-1, with 9 bases aligning to TRBD1. The germline CDR1 and CDR2 sequences are SEHNR and FQNEAQ (reference sequence). The CDR3 has 14 amino acids. V trimming: 5 bases; J trimming: 1 base; junction bases outside the gene matches: 2. CDR3 protein: CASSRQGENTEAFF. The CDR3 nucleotides read TGTGCCAGCAGCCGACAGGGGGAGAACACTGAAGCTTTCTTT.

This clone was recorded a few times. Here the CDR3 DNA reads TGTGCCAGTACCACGACCGGCTACACCTTC. Protein product: CASTTTGYTF. The rearrangement uses TRBV19 and TRBJ1-2; D is uncertain. CDR1 and CDR2 from the germline V gene are LNHDA and SQIVND (reference sequence). V shed 7 bases and J shed 8 bases, with 8 bases lying between them. This CDR3 contains 10 residues. The entire variable domain, with the rest obtained from reference TRBV19 and TRBJ1-2, is as follows: DGGITQSPKYLFRKEGQNVTLSCEQNLNHDAMYWYRQDPGQGLRLIYYSQIVNDFQKGDIAEGYSVSREKKESFPLTVTSAQKNPTAFYLCASTTTGYTFGSGTRLTVV.

The chain has TRBV11-3 and TRBJ2-5, with 10 bases lining up with TRBD2. The CDR3 has 16 residues. After removal of 2 bases from V and 2 bases from J, the junction contained 5 bases not matched to a gene. Germline lookup yields CDR1 SGHNT and CDR2 YENEEA. The CDR3 loop reads CASSLPKAGGQETQYF. In DNA form, the CDR3 reads TGTGCCAGCAGCTTACCTAAAGCGGGGGGGCAAGAGACCCAGTACTTC.

The chain couples TRBV5-1 to TRBJ2-7; TRBD2 agrees at 7 bases. This CDR3 is 17 amino acids long. In germline, CDR1 is SGHRS, CDR2 YFSETQ. The V gene end was trimmed by 0 bases and the J gene end by 1 base; junction bases not matched to a gene: 10. The CDR3 sequence is CASSLAGRIDLSYEQYF. As DNA, the CDR3 is TGCGCCAGCAGCTTGGCCGGGAGGATTGACCTTTCCTACGAGCAGTACTTC. Together with reference TRBV5-1 and TRBJ2-7, the CDR3 gives the full variable domain: KAGVTQTPRYLIKTRGQQVTLSCSPISGHRSVSWYQQTPGQGLQFLFEYFSETQRNKGNFPGRFSGRQFSNSRSEMNVSTLELGDSALYLCASSLAGRIDLSYEQYFGPGTRLTVT.

The chain recombines TRBV5-4 with TRBJ2-3; the match to TRBD2 covers 11 bases. Trimming at V came to 0 bases and at J to 8 bases, leaving 8 bases not matched to a gene. The V gene's germline CDR1 is SGHNT and CDR2 YYREEE (reference sequence). The CDR3 length is 16 residues. CDR3 region: CASSLAVAGGRGTQYF. CDR3 in DNA: TGTGCCAGCAGCTTGGCCGTAGCGGGGGGGCGAGGTACGCAGTATTTT.

The J gene is TRBJ1-5, the V gene TRBV7-9; no reliable D call. The germline V gene encodes CDR1 SEHNR and CDR2 FQNEAQ (reference sequence). The CDR3 totals 13 residues. With 5 bases removed from V and 7 bases from J, the gap between germline ends came to 12 bases. The CDR3 coding sequence is TGTGCCAGCAGCGCATCAGGCACCCAGCCCCAGCATTTT. This codes for CASSASGTQPQHF.

The chain couples TRBV9 to TRBJ2-7, with D uncertain. V lost 4 bases and J 4 bases, leaving 18 bases between the germline ends. The CDR3 spans 15 residues. The germline gives CDR1 SGDLS, CDR2 YYNGEE. CDR3 sequence reads: CASSTSPGPKYEQYF. The CDR3 region has the DNA TGTGCCAGCAGCACAAGCCCTGGCCCTAAATACGAGCAGTACTTC.

The J gene is TRBJ1-6, the V gene TRBV11-2; TRBD1 is a possible D gene (6 bases). CDR1 and CDR2 (germline): SGHAT, FQNNGV. The CDR3 runs 13 residues. V was cut by 10 bases and J by 5 bases, with 12 bases left in between. CDR3 bases: TGTGCCACCGGACAGTCTGATAATTCACCCCTCCACTTT. Residues: CATGQSDNSPLHF. Drawing the rest from reference TRBV11-2 and TRBJ1-6, the complete variable domain is EAGVAQSPRYKIIEKRQSVAFWCNPISGHATLYWYQQILGQGPKLLIQFQNNGVVDDSQLPKDRFSAERLKGVDSTLKIQPAKLEDSAVYLCATGQSDNSPLHFGNGTRLTVT.

About this clone: This sample also contains other DNA sequences that code for the same CDR3. The rearrangement uses TRBV9 and TRBJ2-3; D uncertain. Trimming removed 0 bases from V and 4 bases from J, with 0 bases in between. The germline gives CDR1 SGDLS, CDR2 YYNGEE. There are 11 residues in the CDR3. The DNA for the CDR3 is TGTGCCAGCAGCGTAGCAGATACGCAGTATTTT. This gives the protein CASSVADTQYF.

The genes are TRBV29-1 and TRBJ1-2; D might be TRBD1 (5 bases). Germline CDR1 is SQVTM and CDR2 is ANQGSEA. The V gene lost 2 bases and the J gene lost 2 bases, with 9 bases spanning the gap. The CDR3 sequence is 13 residues long. The chain's CDR3 is CSVEPGGNYGYTF. Written as DNA, the CDR3 is TGCAGCGTTGAACCTGGGGGGAACTATGGCTACACCTTC.

The rearrangement joins TRBV6-5 to TRBJ1-2; 8 nucleotides line up with TRBD1. Germline V CDR1 and CDR2: MNHEY, SVGAGI. The CDR3 loop spans 15 amino acids. Germline trimming cut 7 bases from V and 0 bases from J; bases unmatched to any gene: 7. The CDR3 protein is CASKETGVTNYGYTF. The CDR3 nucleotides read TGTGCCAGCAAAGAGACAGGGGTAACTAACTATGGCTACACCTTC.

The rearrangement uses TRBV11-1 and TRBJ2-3, with 8 bases matching TRBD1. Germline loops: CDR1 SGHAT, CDR2 FQDESV (reference sequence). This CDR3 spans 13 amino acids. The V gene end was trimmed by 8 bases and the J gene end by 7 bases; junction bases not matched to a gene: 8. This CDR3 is CASRTTGGNTQYF. In DNA, the CDR3 is TGTGCCAGCCGCACAACAGGGGGTAATACGCAGTATTTT.

The gene calls are TRBV5-1 and TRBJ1-4, with no clear D. Per the germline V gene, CDR1 is SGHRS and CDR2 is YFSETQ. Trimming pared 0 bases from V and 4 bases from J, leaving 10 bases between. This CDR3 is built from 15 residues. The CDR3: CASSLAGSINEKLFF. The DNA of the CDR3 is TGCGCCAGCAGCTTGGCCGGGTCCATTAATGAAAAACTGTTTTTT.

As DNA, the CDR3 is TGCGCCAGCAGCTTAGGGGGCGCTGGGTACGAGCAGTACTTC. Its protein product is CASSLGGAGYEQYF. The V gene is TRBV5-1, the J gene TRBJ2-7; 7 bases line up with TRBD1. After removal of 2 bases from V and 4 bases from J, the junction contained 6 bases not matched to a gene. The CDR3 sequence is 14 residues long. Germline V gene sequence: CDR1 SGHRS, CDR2 YFSETQ.

This clone was seen more than once but under ten times. The V call is TRBV28, the J call TRBJ2-3; D is unresolved. CDR1 is MDHEN and CDR2 is SYDVKM in the germline V gene. The germline V and J ends were trimmed by 7 bases and 1 base, with 9 bases remaining between them. The CDR3 extends over 13 amino acids. CDR3 sequence reads: CASKASGTDTQYF. The CDR3 coding sequence is TGTGCCAGCAAGGCCAGCGGCACAGATACGCAGTATTTT. The variable domain in full, completed from reference TRBV28 and TRBJ2-3, reads DVKVTQSSRYLVKRTGEKVFLECVQDMDHENMFWYRQDPGLGLRLIYFSYDVKMKEKGDIPEGYSVSREKKERFSLILESASTNQTSMYLCASKASGTDTQYFGPGTRLTVL.

This clone was seen only a few times. The rearrangement links TRBV10-2 to TRBJ1-1; unclear D gene. Trimming cost V 2 bases and J 10 bases, with 17 bases left between them. CDR1 and CDR2 from the germline V gene are WSHSY and SAAADI. CDR3 size: 14 residues. The CDR3 spells CASSENINFAGAFF. The CDR3 DNA reads as TGCGCCAGCAGTGAGAACATAAACTTCGCGGGAGCTTTCTTT.

The chain carries TRBV6-5 and TRBJ2-3, with 9 positions matching TRBD2. The CDR3 sequence is 15 residues long. V gave up 6 bases and J gave up 1 base; unmatched junction bases: 5. CDR1 is MNHEY, CDR2 SVGAGI, per germline. The DNA for the CDR3 is TGTGCCAGCAGCCCTCAGCGGGGGGGCACAGATACGCAGTATTTT. Translation gives CASSPQRGGTDTQYF.

The rearrangement links TRBV2 to TRBJ1-2, with TRBD1 matching over 8 bases. Germline CDR1 SNHLY, CDR2 FYNNEI. J gave up 4 bases and V 8 bases, and 9 bases lay outside the gene matches. This CDR3 contains 14 residues. In DNA form, the CDR3 reads TGTGCCAGCGCCGGGACAGGAATAACCTATGGCTACACCTTC. Its translation is CASAGTGITYGYTF. Based on the CDR3 plus reference TRBV2 and TRBJ1-2, the full variable domain is EPEVTQTPSHQVTQMGQEVILRCVPISNHLYFYWYRQILGQKVEFLVSFYNNEISEKSEIFDDQFSVERPDGSNFTLKIRSTKLEDSAMYFCASAGTGITYGYTFGSGTRLTVV.

V is TRBV6-5 and J is TRBJ1-2, with D unclear. Looked up from germline, CDR1 is MNHEY and CDR2 is SVGAGI. The CDR3 is 15 amino acids. The V gene lost 5 bases and the J gene lost 3 bases, with 16 bases spanning the gap. The CDR3 loop is CASSRPGSEHYGYTF. CDR3 DNA: TGTGCCAGCAGTCGCCCGGGGTCGGAGCACTATGGCTACACCTTC.

J is TRBJ2-7 and V is TRBV5-4; D is unclear. The CDR3 contains 16 residues. Deletions cut 4 bases from V and 0 bases from J, with 17 bases between. CDR1 and CDR2 (germline): SGHNT, YYREEE (reference sequence). CDR3 sequence (DNA): TGTGCCAGCAGCGTTCACAGCAGGCCTCCCTCCTACGAGCAGTACTTC. This sequence encodes CASSVHSRPPSYEQYF.

This chain connects TRBV18 to TRBJ2-5, with D perhaps given as TRBD1 or TRBD2 (6 bases each). Per germline, CDR1 KGHSH and CDR2 LQKENI. V lost 4 bases, J lost 0 bases, and 12 bases lay in between. The length of the CDR3 is 15 residues. The DNA for the CDR3 is TGTGCCAGCTCACTCGGGGGCAGATACCAAGAGACCCAGTACTTC. Translated: CASSLGGRYQETQYF.

There are a few counts of this clone. This chain connects TRBV11-2 to TRBJ2-1, with D possibly TRBD1 on 5 matching bases. V was pared by 1 base and J by 0 bases, with 13 bases between. Germline V CDR1 and CDR2: SGHAT, FQNNGV. The CDR3 sequence is 17 residues long. The CDR3 reads CASSLGVGASSYNEQFF. CDR3 nucleotides: TGTGCCAGCAGCTTAGGGGTAGGGGCCAGCTCCTACAATGAGCAGTTCTTC.

This clone has just a few counts. The chain employs TRBV5-8 and TRBJ2-5; D not certain. Trimming cost V 1 base and J 7 bases, with 11 bases left between them. The CDR3 has 13 residues. CDR1 is SGHTS and CDR2 is YDEGEE in the germline V gene. The CDR3 here is CASSLRQEGTQYF. In DNA, the CDR3 is TGTGCCAGCAGCTTGCGGCAGGAAGGGACCCAGTACTTC.

The gene calls are TRBV6-1 and TRBJ2-5; D remains ambiguous. V was pared by 6 bases and J by 8 bases, with 16 bases between. The CDR3 has 13 amino acids. Per germline, CDR1 MNHNS and CDR2 SASEGT. The CDR3 protein is CASRGSGSETQYF. The CDR3 nucleotides read TGTGCCAGCAGAGGGTCGGGTTCAGAAACCCAGTACTTC.